Described below is a single T cell receptor beta chain sequence and its context. The specificity of this receptor is unknown. No base qualities exist here, and no much larger clone lies one base off it. This record comes from a study of T cell responses to AZD1222 COVID-19 vaccine (TCRdb year 2021). Turning to the overall study: AZD1222 recipients given second doses at about 4 weeks or at about 12 weeks were pooled, since spike-specific TCR depth and breadth were not found to differ between the two schedules. Trial participants were enrolled into age subgroups of 18-55, 56-69 and 70-plus years, which contained 148, 28 and 57 TCR-sequenced participants, respectively. A total of under 250 trial participants underwent TCR sequencing, of whom about 210 had received two doses of AZD1222 and about 25 had received two doses of the MenACWY control vaccine.

The germline V gene (reference sequence) supplies CDR1 SGHKS and CDR2 YYEKEE. From the cysteine through the phenylalanine, the CDR3 covers 17 amino acids. The entry retains the CDR3 DNA only, 51 bases that are in frame from base 1. Deletion took 5 bases off V and 5 bases off J, with a span of 25 bases between the germline ends. The CDR3 regions of human TCRbeta chains were analyzed by immunosequencing. Turning to the authors' computational methods: TCRs in the repertoires were compared against a reference library of SARS-CoV-2-specific TCRs that had been generated with the MIRA antigen-specificity platform. Breadth was defined as the fraction of unique TCRs that were SARS-CoV-2-associated. Depth was defined as the fraction of total T cells that were SARS-CoV-2-associated. Using the MIRA data, each spike-specific TCR was mapped to the spike region that the TCR reacts to and placed in a CD4 or CD8 class. Log10-transformed breadth and depth values were compared by one-way ANOVA with Sidak's multiple comparisons tests. TCRdb obtained this table from immuneACCESS and retained in-frame rearrangements with V and J assigned. These tables miss some clones; where compared with another copy, unresolved V genes account for less than half of the shortfall, and the remainder is unexplained. V and J calls and clone size are given by that table; D and trimming were obtained from the DNA. This sample comprises 56,000 or so clones, 80% to 90% of them detected only once. Around 16% of the sample belongs to the ten largest clones.

The intended sense of this specimen's time point label: baseline before first vaccination. Vaccinee samples were obtained from the UK trials COV001 and COV002, which included a single-blind randomized controlled phase 2/3 trial of AZD1222 (ChAdOx1 nCoV-19) in healthy adults. For TCRbeta chain sequencing, PBMC samples from trial participants were taken at day 0 and at day 28 after the second dose. Study-wide conclusions, independent of this receptor: The 56-69-year group was small, and its depth increase did not reach significance, likely because of low power. Nearly half of unique spike-specific TCRs reportedly recognized epitopes outside regions mutated in the B.1.351 and B.1.1.7 variants. Conclusions about previously exposed vaccinees are limited because only five or six AZD1222 recipients were SARS-CoV-2 seropositive at baseline. Vaccine-associated CD4 TCRs spanned the whole spike protein, with dominant responses in regions 160-218 and 743-854. Because no samples from the day 14 peak response were available, repertoires could be characterized only after the peak T cell response. A significant rise in spike-specific TCR breadth and depth was observed after two AZD1222 doses relative to day 0 and relative to MenACWY recipients. Participants were mostly white British and included more females than males, and it was suggested by the authors that clonal diversity may have been underestimated.

This clonotype was sampled from an adult in good health. The rearranged chain carries TRBV5-5 and TRBJ1-2; possibly the D gene is TRBD1, per 5 matching bases. The sample here was peripheral blood, taken on day 0 of AZD1222 vaccination. The nucleotides are TGTGCCAGCAGGCCTGGGATCACAGGCACAAATCTTTATGGCTACACCTTC. It codes for CASRPGITGTNLYGYTF. With the portions outside the CDR3 filled from the reference TRBV5-5 and TRBJ1-2 genes, the complete variable region becomes DAGVTQSPTHLIKTRGQQVTLRCSPISGHKSVSWYQQVLGQGPQFIFQYYEKEERGRGNFPDRFSARQFPNYSSELNVNALLLGDSALYLCASRPGITGTNLYGYTFGSGTRLTVV.